This T cell receptor beta chain was observed in a study of control samples from healthy donors and cancer patients. The assay was immunoSEQ multiplex PCR, and TCRdb's table has in-frame clones only and misses some. The data show 120,000 or so clones, roughly 87% seen once. Only one count was recorded for this clone. Germline CDR1 LGHNA, CDR2 YNFKEQ. V gave up 0 bases and J gave up 1 base; unmatched junction bases: 8. The CDR3 loop spans 18 amino acids. The sequenced material came from blood. The clonotype originates from a man aged 18-30 years in good health. The chain employs TRBV4-2 and TRBJ2-1; the match to TRBD2 covers 8 bases. The DNA of the CDR3 is TGTGCCAGCAGCCAAGATAGAGGACTAGCTGTGTCCTACAATGAGCAGTTCTTC. It codes for CASSQDRGLAVSYNEQFF.